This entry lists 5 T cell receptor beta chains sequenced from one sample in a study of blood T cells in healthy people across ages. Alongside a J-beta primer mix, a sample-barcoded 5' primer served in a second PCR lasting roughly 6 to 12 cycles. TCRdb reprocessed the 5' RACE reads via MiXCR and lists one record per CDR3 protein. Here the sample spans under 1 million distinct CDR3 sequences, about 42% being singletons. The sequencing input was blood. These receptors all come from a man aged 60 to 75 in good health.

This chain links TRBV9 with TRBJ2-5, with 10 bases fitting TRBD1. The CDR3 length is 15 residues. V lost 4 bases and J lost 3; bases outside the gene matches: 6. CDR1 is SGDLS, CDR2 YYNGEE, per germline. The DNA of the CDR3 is TGTGCCAGCAGCCTAAAGGGGACAGGGGAAGAGACCCAGTACTTC. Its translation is CASSLKGTGEETQYF. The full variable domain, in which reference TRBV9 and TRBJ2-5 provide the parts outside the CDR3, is DSGVTQTPKHLITATGQRVTLRCSPRSGDLSVYWYQQSLDQGLQFLIQYYNGEERAKGNILERFSAQQFPDLHSELNLSSLELGDSALYFCASSLKGTGEETQYFGPGTRLLVL.

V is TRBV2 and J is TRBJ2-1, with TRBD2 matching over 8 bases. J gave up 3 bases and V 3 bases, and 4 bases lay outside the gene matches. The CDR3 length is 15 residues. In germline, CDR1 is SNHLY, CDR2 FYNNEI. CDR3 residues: CASSDSAGVYNEQFF. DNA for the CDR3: TGTGCCAGCAGTGACTCAGCGGGAGTCTACAATGAGCAGTTCTTC.

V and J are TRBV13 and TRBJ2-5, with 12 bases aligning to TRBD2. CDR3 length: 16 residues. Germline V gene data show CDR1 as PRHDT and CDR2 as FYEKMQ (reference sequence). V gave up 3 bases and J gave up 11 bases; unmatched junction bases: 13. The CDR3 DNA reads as TGTGCCAGCAGCTTTACCCCACTAGCGGGGGGCCATGAGCAGTACTTC. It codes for CASSFTPLAGGHEQYF.

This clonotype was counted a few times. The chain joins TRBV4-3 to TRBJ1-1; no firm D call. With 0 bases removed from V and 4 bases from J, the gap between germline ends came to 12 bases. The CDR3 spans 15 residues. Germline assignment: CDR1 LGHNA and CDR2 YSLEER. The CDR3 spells CASSQDRSPSTEAFF. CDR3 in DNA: TGCGCCAGCAGCCAAGATAGATCCCCCTCCACTGAAGCTTTCTTT.

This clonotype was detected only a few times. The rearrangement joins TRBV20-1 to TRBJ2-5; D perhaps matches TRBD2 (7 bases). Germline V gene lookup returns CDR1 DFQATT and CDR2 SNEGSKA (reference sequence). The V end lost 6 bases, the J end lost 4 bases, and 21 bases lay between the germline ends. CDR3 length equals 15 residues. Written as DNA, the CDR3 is TGCAGTGCCGCCGCGGCGGGGGCTATGATAGAGACCCAGTACTTC. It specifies CSAAAAGAMIETQYF.